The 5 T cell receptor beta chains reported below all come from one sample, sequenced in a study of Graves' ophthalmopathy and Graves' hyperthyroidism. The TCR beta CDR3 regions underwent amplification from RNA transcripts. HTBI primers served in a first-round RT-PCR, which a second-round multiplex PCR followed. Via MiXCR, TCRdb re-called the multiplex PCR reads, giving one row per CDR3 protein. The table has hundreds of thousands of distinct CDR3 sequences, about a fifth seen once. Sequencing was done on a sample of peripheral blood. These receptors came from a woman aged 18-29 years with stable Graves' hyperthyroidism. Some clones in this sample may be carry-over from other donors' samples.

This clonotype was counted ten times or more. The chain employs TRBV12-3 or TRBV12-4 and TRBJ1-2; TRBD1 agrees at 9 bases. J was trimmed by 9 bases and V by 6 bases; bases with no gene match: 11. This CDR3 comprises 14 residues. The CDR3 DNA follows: TGTGCCAGCAGCCCAGGGACAGGGCTCTCTAGCTACACCTTC. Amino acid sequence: CASSPGTGLSSYTF.

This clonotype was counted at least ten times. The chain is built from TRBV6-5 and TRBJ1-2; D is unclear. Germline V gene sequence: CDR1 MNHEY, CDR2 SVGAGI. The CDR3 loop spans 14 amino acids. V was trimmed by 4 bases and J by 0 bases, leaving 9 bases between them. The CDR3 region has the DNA TGTGCCAGCAGTTTGGGCGGAACTAACTATGGCTACACCTTC. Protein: CASSLGGTNYGYTF.

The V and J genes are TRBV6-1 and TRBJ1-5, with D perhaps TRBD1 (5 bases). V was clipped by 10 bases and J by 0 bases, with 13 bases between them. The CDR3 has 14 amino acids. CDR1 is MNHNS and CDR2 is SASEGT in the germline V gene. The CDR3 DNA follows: TGTGCCACCATCGGGGGTTATAGCAATCAGCCCCAGCATTTT. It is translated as CATIGGYSNQPQHF.

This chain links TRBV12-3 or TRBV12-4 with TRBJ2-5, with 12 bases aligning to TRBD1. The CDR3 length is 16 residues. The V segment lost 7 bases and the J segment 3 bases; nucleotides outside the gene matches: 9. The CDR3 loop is CASTPGDRGRKETQYF. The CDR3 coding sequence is TGTGCCAGCACCCCAGGGGACAGGGGGCGCAAAGAGACCCAGTACTTC.

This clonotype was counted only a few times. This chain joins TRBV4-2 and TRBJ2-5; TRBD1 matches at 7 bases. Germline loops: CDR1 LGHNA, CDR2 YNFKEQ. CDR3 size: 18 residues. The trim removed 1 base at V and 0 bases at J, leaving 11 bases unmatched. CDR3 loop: CASSQAIAGTVNQETQYF. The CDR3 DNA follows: TGTGCCAGCAGCCAAGCAATTGCCGGGACAGTTAACCAAGAGACCCAGTACTTC.